The T cell receptor (beta chain) under discussion was sequenced for a study of OX40 agonist ivuxolimab in advanced cancers. Some background on the complete study: Ivuxolimab was a fully human IgG2 agonistic monoclonal antibody targeting the costimulatory receptor OX40 (CD134). The paper covers the monotherapy dose-escalation part of the phase I ivuxolimab trial, which included N ≈ 57 patients. In the dose-escalation cohort, approximately 82% of patients were male, and the mean age was roughly 60 years, with a range of about 23 to 85. Peripheral TCRbeta sequencing aimed to test whether ivuxolimab altered TCR sequence diversity and caused clonal T-cell expansion. Intravenous ivuxolimab was administered to patients every 2 weeks at six dose levels: 0.01, 0.1, 0.3, 1.5, 3 and 10 mg/kg. Partial responses occurred in three dose-escalation patients, of whom one had hepatocellular carcinoma and two had cutaneous melanoma. Of the roughly 51 dose-escalation patients, hepatocellular carcinoma was present in around 20, melanoma in approximately 15, renal cell carcinoma in 9 and head and neck cancer in 9. Prior anti-PD-1, anti-PD-L1 or anti-CTLA-4 therapy was permitted, and checkpoint inhibitors had been received by 30% to 40% of dose-escalation patients.

Patients with a history of autoimmune disease or receiving systemic immunosuppression were excluded from the trial. In every dose cohort, peripheral blood was drawn for TCR sequencing at baseline, cycle 4 day 1, and cycle 7 day 1. The samples were drawn from a first-in-human, open-label, multicenter phase I dose-escalation trial of ivuxolimab. Adults with locally advanced or metastatic melanoma, renal cell, hepatocellular, or head and neck squamous cell carcinoma were enrolled in the trial. Before TCR sequencing, CD4+ and CD8+ T cells were separately sorted from peripheral blood. General study outcomes and caveats: Low levels of normalized T-cell clonal expansion were also shown by some nonresponding patients. At doses from 0.1 to 3.0 mg/kg, clonal expansion was seen in both CD4+ and CD8+ blood T cells between baseline and week 6. In the 0.1-3.0 mg/kg groups, partial responders had among the lowest normalized peripheral clonal expansion, particularly in CD8+ T cells. After ivuxolimab, CD8+ T cells had more expanded clones than CD4+ T cells on average. The antigen specificity of the clonally expanded peripheral T cells was not determined.

Genomic DNA was extracted from sorted cells for sequencing of the TCRbeta CDR3 region. The immunoSEQ Assay was used to sequence the TCRbeta CDR3 regions. TCRdb limited this immuneACCESS table to in-frame rearrangements with V and J called. A share of clones is missing; checked studies link under half to unresolved V genes, and the rest is unexplained. For this sample there are some 77,000 clones; 90% appear just once. Around 1.9% of the sample comes from the top ten. To note about this clone: The antigen it recognizes is unknown. Per-nucleotide qualities are absent, and no much larger clonotype sits a single base away.

From the germline V gene, CDR1 is MNHEY and CDR2 is SVGAGI. V drops 7 bases and J drops 2 bases, leaving 12 bases in between. From the cysteine through the phenylalanine, the CDR3 covers 13 amino acids. The retained sequence is limited to the CDR3, 39 bases, with the frame set at the first base. The receptor comes from an adult with an advanced solid tumor such as melanoma, head and neck, liver or kidney cancer. The starting material was CD4+ or CD8+ T cells sorted from blood, obtained in a trial of the OX40 agonist ivuxolimab. The chain joins TRBV6-5 to TRBJ2-7; tentative D gene TRBD2, with 6 bases matching. In nucleotide form, the sequence is TGTGCCAGCAAGCGCGGGGCCACCTACGAGCAGTACTTC. Its translation is CASKRGATYEQYF.